This T cell receptor (beta chain) was found in a study of blood T cells in healthy people across ages. Germline values: CDR1 SNHLY, CDR2 FYNNEI. Trimming removed 1 base at V and 9 bases at J, with 9 bases between. This CDR3 has 12 residues. A sample-barcoded 5' primer and a J-beta primer mix were used in a second PCR of roughly 7 to 12 cycles. Every individual sample yielded 3 million or more paired-end reads (each containing CDR3). TCRdb reprocessed the 5' RACE reads via MiXCR and lists one record per CDR3 protein. The sample has fewer than 750,000 distinct CDR3 sequences; 52% are singletons. Study outcomes and limitations: In long-lived donors, naive CD4+ cell counts and diversity exceeded those of aged donors.

On this clonotype itself: The antigen is not known.

V and J are TRBV2 and TRBJ1-2; D ambiguous. The receptor comes from an elderly woman in good health. What was sequenced was blood. The CDR3 region is CASSEVGVRYTF. The DNA for the CDR3 is TGTGCCAGCAGTGAAGTTGGGGTCCGCTACACCTTC.